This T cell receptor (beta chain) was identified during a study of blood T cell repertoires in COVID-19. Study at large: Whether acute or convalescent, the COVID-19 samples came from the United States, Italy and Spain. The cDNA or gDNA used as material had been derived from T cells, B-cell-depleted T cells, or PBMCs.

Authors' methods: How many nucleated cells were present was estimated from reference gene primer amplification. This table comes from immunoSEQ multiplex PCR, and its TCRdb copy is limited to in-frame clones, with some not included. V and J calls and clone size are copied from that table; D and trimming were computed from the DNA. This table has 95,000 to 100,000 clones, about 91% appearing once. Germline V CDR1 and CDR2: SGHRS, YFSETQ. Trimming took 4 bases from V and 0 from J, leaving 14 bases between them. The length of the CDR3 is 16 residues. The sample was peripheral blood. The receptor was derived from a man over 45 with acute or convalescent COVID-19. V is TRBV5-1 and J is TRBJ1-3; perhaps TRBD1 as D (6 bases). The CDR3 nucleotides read TGCGCCAGCAGCAAAAGTGGGACATACTCTGGAAACACCATATATTTT. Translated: CASSKSGTYSGNTIYF.